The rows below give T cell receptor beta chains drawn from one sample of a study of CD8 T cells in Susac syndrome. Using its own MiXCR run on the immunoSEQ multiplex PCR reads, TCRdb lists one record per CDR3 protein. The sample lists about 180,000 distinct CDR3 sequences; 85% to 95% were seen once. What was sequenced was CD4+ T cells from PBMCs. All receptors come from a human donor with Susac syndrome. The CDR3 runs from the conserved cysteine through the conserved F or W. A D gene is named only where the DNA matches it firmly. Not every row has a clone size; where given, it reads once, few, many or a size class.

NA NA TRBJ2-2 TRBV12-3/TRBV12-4 CASSLSQATNTGELFF TGTGCCAGCAGTTTATCACAGGCCACGAACACCGGGGAGCTGTTTTTT
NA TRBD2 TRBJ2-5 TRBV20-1 CSAGTIRDQETQYF TGCAGTGCCGGGACTATCCGTGACCAAGAGACCCAGTACTTC
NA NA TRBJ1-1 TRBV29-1 CSGREGSTEAFF TGCAGCGGCAGGGAAGGGAGCACTGAAGCTTTCTTT
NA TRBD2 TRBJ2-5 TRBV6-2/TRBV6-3 CASSYSMSGGAEKTQYF TGTGCCAGCAGTTACTCGATGAGCGGGGGGGCCGAGAAGACCCAGTACTTC
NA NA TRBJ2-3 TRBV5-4 CASSSTDLPSTDTQYF TGTGCCAGCAGCTCGACGGACCTCCCTAGCACAGATACGCAGTATTTT
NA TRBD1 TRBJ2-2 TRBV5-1 CASSSQGANTGELFF TGCGCCAGCAGCTCCCAGGGGGCGAACACCGGGGAGCTGTTTTTT
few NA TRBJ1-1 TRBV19 CASSLTGLNTEAFF TGTGCCAGTAGCTTAACAGGGTTGAACACTGAAGCTTTCTTT
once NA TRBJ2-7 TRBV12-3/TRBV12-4 CASSFQGGTYEQYF TGTGCCAGCAGTTTCCAGGGAGGAACCTACGAGCAGTACTTC
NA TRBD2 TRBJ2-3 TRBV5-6 CASSKGLAVTDTQYF TGTGCCAGCAGCAAGGGACTAGCGGTCACAGATACGCAGTATTTT
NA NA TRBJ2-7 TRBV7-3 CASSPTGVEQYF TGTGCCAGCAGCCCAACGGGGGTCGAGCAGTACTTC
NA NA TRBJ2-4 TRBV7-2 CASSHATTLAKNIQYF TGTGCCAGCAGTCACGCGACGACGTTAGCCAAAAACATTCAGTACTTC
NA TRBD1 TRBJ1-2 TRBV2 CASSVNRGEGYTF TGTGCCAGCAGTGTTAACAGGGGAGAGGGCTACACCTTC
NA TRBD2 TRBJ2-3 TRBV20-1 CSARDRAGGPSTDTQYF TGCAGTGCTAGAGATCGGGCGGGGGGGCCAAGCACAGATACGCAGTATTTT
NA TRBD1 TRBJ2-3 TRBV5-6 CASSLGQGADTQYF TGTGCCAGCAGCCTGGGACAGGGAGCGGATACGCAGTATTTT
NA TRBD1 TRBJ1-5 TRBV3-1 CASSQDAGGSQPQHF TGTGCCAGCAGCCAAGATGCAGGGGGCAGCCAGCCCCAGCATTTT
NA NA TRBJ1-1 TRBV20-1 CSARGDSDTEAFF TGCAGTGCTAGAGGGGATTCGGACACTGAAGCTTTCTTT
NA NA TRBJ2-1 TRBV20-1 CSARPRLGTYNEQFF TGCAGTGCTAGACCTCGACTGGGGACCTACAATGAGCAGTTCTTC
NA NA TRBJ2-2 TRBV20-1 CSALPRNTGELFF TGCAGTGCTCTCCCGAGGAACACCGGGGAGCTGTTTTTT
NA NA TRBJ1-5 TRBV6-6 CASRQGRSNQPQHF TGTGCCAGCAGACAGGGAAGGAGCAATCAGCCCCAGCATTTT
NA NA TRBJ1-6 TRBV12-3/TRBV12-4 CASSLNDNSPLHF TGTGCCAGCAGTCTAAATGATAATTCACCCCTCCACTTT
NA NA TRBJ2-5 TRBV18 CASSPPGPGAQETQYF TGTGCCAGCTCACCACCGGGGCCCGGGGCCCAAGAGACCCAGTACTTC
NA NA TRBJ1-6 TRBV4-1 CASSQDDRSSYNSPLHF TGCGCCAGCAGCCAAGACGACAGAAGCTCCTATAATTCACCCCTCCACTTT
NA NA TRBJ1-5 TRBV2 CASSEAGRPQHF TGTGCCAGCAGTGAAGCGGGTCGGCCCCAGCATTTT
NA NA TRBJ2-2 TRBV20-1 CSARGGINTGELFF TGCAGTGCGAGAGGGGGGATTAACACCGGGGAGCTGTTTTTT